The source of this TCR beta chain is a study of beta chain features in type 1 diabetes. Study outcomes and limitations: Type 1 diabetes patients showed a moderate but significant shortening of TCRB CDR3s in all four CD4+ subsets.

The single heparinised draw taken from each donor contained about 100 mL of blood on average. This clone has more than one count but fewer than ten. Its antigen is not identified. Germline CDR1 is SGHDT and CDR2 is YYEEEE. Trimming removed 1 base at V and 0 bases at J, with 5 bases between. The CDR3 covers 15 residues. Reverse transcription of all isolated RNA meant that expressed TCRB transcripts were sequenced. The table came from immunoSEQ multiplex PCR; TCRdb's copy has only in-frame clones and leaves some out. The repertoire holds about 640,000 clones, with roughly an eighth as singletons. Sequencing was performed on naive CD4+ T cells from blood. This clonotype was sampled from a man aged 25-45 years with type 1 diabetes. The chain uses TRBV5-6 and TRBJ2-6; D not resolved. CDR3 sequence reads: CASSLSHSGANVLTF. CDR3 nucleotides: TGTGCCAGCAGCTTGTCCCACTCTGGGGCCAACGTCCTGACTTTC.